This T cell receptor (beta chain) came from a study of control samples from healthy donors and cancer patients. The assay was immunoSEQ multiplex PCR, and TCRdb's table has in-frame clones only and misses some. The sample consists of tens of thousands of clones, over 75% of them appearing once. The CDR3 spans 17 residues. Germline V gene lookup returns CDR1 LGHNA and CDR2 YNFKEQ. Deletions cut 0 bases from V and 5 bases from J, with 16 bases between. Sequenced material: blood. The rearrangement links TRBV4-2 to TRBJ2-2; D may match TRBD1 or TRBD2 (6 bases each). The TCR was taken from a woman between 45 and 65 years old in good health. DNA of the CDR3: TGTGCCAGCAGCCAAGATTTTGGGGGGCCTTCAACCGGGGAGCTGTTTTTT. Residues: CASSQDFGGPSTGELFF.